The following is a TCR beta chain sequence with its context. These data are taken from a study of cytomegalovirus exposure and HLA in healthy donors. Study background: Unique TCRs numbering some 80 million, obtained from HLA-typed donors, made up an early data release.

Germline V CDR1 and CDR2: MGHRA, YSYEKL. Germline trimming cut 2 bases from V and 4 bases from J; bases unmatched to any gene: 2. This CDR3 region has 13 residues. Both 60 Vbeta primers and 13 Jbeta primers went into the PCR. Method: immunoSEQ multiplex PCR; TCRdb's copy keeps in-frame clones and lacks some. The sample records about 150,000 clones, around 80% being singletons. Sequencing was carried out using PBMCs. The V gene is TRBV4-1, the J gene TRBJ2-7; 7 positions agree with TRBD1. This receptor was obtained from a man younger than 35 in good health and CMV-seronegative. The chain's CDR3 is CASSQSGQYEQYF. The CDR3 region has the DNA TGCGCCAGCAGCCAATCGGGACAGTACGAGCAGTACTTC.